The TCR beta chain under discussion was sequenced for a study of shared clonotypes between healthy human individuals. In regard to this clone: The same CDR3 also results from other DNA sequences found in this sample.

The germline CDR1 and CDR2 sequences are KGHSH and LQKENI. The CDR3 is made up of 14 amino acids. With 6 bases clipped from V and 4 bases from J, the junction kept 8 bases outside the gene matches. The protocol was immunoSEQ multiplex PCR, while the TCRdb copy is restricted to in-frame clones and leaves out a portion. This table has around 1.1 million clones, approximately 80% appearing once. V usage is TRBV18 and J usage is TRBJ1-1; TRBD1 matches 7 bases. The clonotype originates from a man younger than 35 in good health. Some clones in this sample may be carry-over from other donors' samples. Sequencing input: memory CD4+ T cells from PBMCs. Subset denoted: CD45RA-negative fraction. CDR3: CASSLVGGGTEAFF. The DNA for the CDR3 is TGTGCCAGCTCGTTGGTAGGGGGCGGCACTGAAGCTTTCTTT.